Each of the 18 T cell receptor beta chains below was sequenced from the same sample in a study of cytomegalovirus exposure and HLA in healthy donors (dated by TCRdb to 2015 to 2018). Library construction relied on the immunoSEQ multiplex PCR assay. A mixture of 60 forward primers for TCR Vbeta segments and 13 reverse primers for TCR Jbeta segments was used in the multiplex PCR. TCRdb limited this immuneACCESS table to in-frame rearrangements with V and J called. A share of clones is missing; checked studies link under half to unresolved V genes, and the rest is unexplained. Recorded for this sample are about 130,000 clones; 80% of them occurred a single time. The ten largest account for 3% to 4% of the sample. Material for sequencing was PBMCs. The receptor set was obtained from a male donor in good health and CMV-seronegative.

The chain joins TRBV2 to TRBJ2-5; tentative D call: TRBD1 (5 bases). V was clipped by 3 bases and J by 13 bases, with 15 bases between them. From germline, CDR1 is SNHLY and CDR2 FYNNEI. This CDR3 is 12 amino acids long. The CDR3: CASSESPRRGYF. The CDR3 coding sequence is TGTGCCAGCAGTGAGTCCCCCCGAAGGGGGTACTTC.

The rearrangement uses TRBV7-2 and TRBJ2-2; 7 bases are shared with TRBD1. From germline, CDR1 is SGHTA and CDR2 FQGNSA. The CDR3 runs to 18 residues. V trimming: 1 base; J trimming: 4 bases; junction bases outside the gene matches: 12. CDR3 nucleotides: TGTGCCAGCAGCTTAGGCCCAAGGGGGCGCATCCCCACCGGGGAGCTGTTTTTT. This gives the protein CASSLGPRGRIPTGELFF.

The chain has TRBV28 and TRBJ1-2; 8 nucleotides match TRBD1. CDR3 size: 15 residues. Germline CDR1 and CDR2: MDHEN and SYDVKM. V gave up 6 bases and J gave up 4 bases; unmatched junction bases: 10. CDR3 loop: CASRFPQGAVYGYTF. The DNA of the CDR3 is TGTGCCAGCAGGTTCCCCCAGGGGGCGGTCTATGGCTACACCTTC.

This chain connects TRBV4-1 to TRBJ2-2, with TRBD2 identical over 7 bases. Per the germline V gene, CDR1 is MGHRA and CDR2 is YSYEKL. The CDR3 covers 16 residues. V lost 4 bases to trimming and J lost 0 bases; unmatched junction nucleotides: 5. The CDR3 DNA reads TGCGCCAGCAGCCTGCGGGGGAACTCGAACACCGGGGAGCTGTTTTTT. It specifies CASSLRGNSNTGELFF.

J is TRBJ2-3 and V is TRBV5-1; TRBD2 aligns across 8 bases. V dropped 0 bases and J dropped 6; count of bases not matched to a gene: 3. The CDR3 is 14 residues long. Germline CDR1 and CDR2: SGHRS and YFSETQ. CDR3 amino acids: CASSLESSGDTQYF. The CDR3 DNA reads TGCGCCAGCAGCTTGGAGTCTAGCGGGGATACGCAGTATTTT.

With regard to this clone: At one end, the junction sequence differs from germline, possibly due to a read error. The chain recombines TRBV27 with TRBJ2-4; 10 bases line up with TRBD1. CDR3 length equals 15 residues. Germline V gene lookup returns CDR1 MNHEY and CDR2 SMNVEV (reference sequence). CDR3 region: CASSEPGQGLNSQYF. The CDR3 bases are TGTGCCAGCAGTGAACCGGGACAGGGGTTGAACAGTCAGTACTTC.

The chain is built from TRBV5-1 and TRBJ2-2, with D possibly TRBD1 on 6 matching bases. The V end was cut by 4 bases, the J end by 4 bases, with 14 bases between. CDR1 and CDR2 from the germline V gene are SGHRS and YFSETQ. CDR3 length: 15 residues. The CDR3 region is CASSRHREPTGELFF. The DNA for the CDR3 is TGCGCCAGCAGCCGCCACAGGGAGCCCACCGGGGAGCTGTTTTTT.

About this clone: An end of the junction does not agree with germline; a read error may underlie this. The rearrangement joins TRBV6-5 to TRBJ2-6; TRBD1 is a possible D gene (5 bases). In germline, CDR1 is MNHEY, CDR2 SVGAGI. This CDR3 contains 14 residues. CDR3 sequence: CASSYSSGANGLTF. CDR3 in DNA: TGTGCCAGCAGTTATAGCTCTGGGGCCAACGGCCTGACTTTC.

The gene calls are TRBV9 and TRBJ2-1, with D maybe TRBD2 (6 bases). V lost 4 bases, J lost 5 bases, and 7 bases lay in between. There are 12 residues in the CDR3. Germline CDR1 is SGDLS and CDR2 is YYNGEE. The CDR3 DNA reads TGTGCCAGCAGCCCTAGCGACAATGAGCAGTTCTTC. It specifies CASSPSDNEQFF.

The V and J genes are TRBV9 and TRBJ2-1, with TRBD2 matching over 14 bases. CDR1 is SGDLS and CDR2 is YYNGEE in the germline V gene. J gave up 9 bases and V 4 bases, and 12 bases lay outside the gene matches. The CDR3 spans 17 residues. Written as DNA, the CDR3 is TGTGCCAGCAGCATAGGGACTAGCGGGAGTGGGGGGGGTGAGCAGTTCTTC. As protein: CASSIGTSGSGGGEQFF.

The CDR3: CASSYSGRGSTDTQYF. DNA of the CDR3: TGTGCCAGCAGTTACTCGGGGAGAGGGAGCACAGATACGCAGTATTTT. The chain couples TRBV6-6 to TRBJ2-3; TRBD2 is a possible D gene (5 bases). Trimming removed 0 bases from V and 0 bases from J, with 10 bases in between. The CDR3 totals 16 residues. Germline loops: CDR1 MNHNY, CDR2 SVGAGI (reference sequence).

As regards this clone: The junction shows a germline mismatch at one end, possibly a read error. The chain is built from TRBV7-9 and TRBJ2-2; TRBD1 agrees at 10 bases. CDR3 length: 16 amino acids. The germline CDR1 and CDR2 sequences are SEHNR and FQNEAQ (reference sequence). Here the CDR3 reads CSSSGNLDRGTGELFF. The CDR3 DNA follows: TGTTCCAGCAGTGGTAATCTGGACAGGGGGACCGGGGAGCTGTTTTTT.

The chain joins TRBV4-1 to TRBJ2-7; possibly TRBD1 for D (5 bases). V shed 4 bases and J shed 3 bases, with 10 bases lying between them. There are 13 residues in the CDR3. Per germline, CDR1 MGHRA and CDR2 YSYEKL. The CDR3 loop reads CASSLRVNYEQYF. The CDR3 coding sequence is TGCGCCAGCAGCCTCAGGGTCAACTACGAGCAGTACTTC.

The chain is built from TRBV15 and TRBJ2-1; a weak D match, TRBD1 (5 bases). The germline CDR1 and CDR2 sequences are LNHNV and YYDKDF (reference sequence). The V gene lost 5 bases and the J gene lost 8 bases, with 22 bases spanning the gap. CDR3 length: 16 residues. The CDR3 loop reads CATSQGYQSLGDEQFF. The DNA of the CDR3 is TGTGCCACCAGCCAGGGTTATCAGTCCTTAGGGGATGAGCAGTTCTTC.

This clone was detected a few times. V gene TRBV10-3 combines with J gene TRBJ1-3; 8 bases are a match to TRBD1. Looked up from germline, CDR1 is ENHRY and CDR2 is SYGVKD. J lost 3 bases, V lost 6 bases, and 7 bases had no gene match. The CDR3 sequence is 15 residues long. This chain's CDR3 is CAIRTTGVLGNTIYF. CDR3 coding DNA: TGTGCCATCAGGACGACAGGGGTCCTTGGAAACACCATATATTTT.

CDR3 sequence: CASSGTGTGTTNEKLFF. The CDR3, as DNA: TGCGCCAGCAGCGGAACCGGGACAGGGACCACTAATGAAAAACTGTTTTTT. The rearrangement uses TRBV5-1 and TRBJ1-4; TRBD1 aligns across 9 bases. There are 17 residues in the CDR3. With V trimmed by 4 bases and J by 2 bases, 9 bases remained unmatched. Germline V gene sequence: CDR1 SGHRS, CDR2 YFSETQ.

The V gene is TRBV6-5, the J gene TRBJ1-2, with D hard to call. V was trimmed by 0 bases and J by 6 bases, leaving 11 bases between them. The CDR3 contains 14 residues. CDR1 and CDR2 from the germline V gene are MNHEY and SVGAGI. The CDR3 is CASSYSDSLDGYTF. The CDR3 DNA reads TGTGCCAGCAGTTACTCGGATAGCCTCGATGGCTACACCTTC.

The V gene is TRBV7-9, the J gene TRBJ1-2; D is unresolved. CDR1 is SEHNR, CDR2 FQNEAQ, per germline (reference sequence). The CDR3 is 15 residues long. V lost 4 bases to trimming and J lost 7 bases, with 19 bases between them. The CDR3 DNA is TGTGCCAGCAGCTCAAGGACTGTACTTGTCTCTGGCTACACCTTC. Translated: CASSSRTVLVSGYTF.